Below, one T cell receptor beta chain is given with its context. As yet, its antigen is unknown. The sample is drawn from a study of monozygotic twins with inflammatory bowel disease. Broader study findings: Researchers report that IBD patients shared fewer clonotypes with others than healthy twins, especially amid disease activity.

Reprocessing the 5' RACE reads, TCRdb reports a single entry for every CDR3 protein and omits DNA. The ten top clones account for 2% to 3%, within a sample of 350,000 to 550,000 distinct CDR3 sequences. T cells were not sorted, and total RNA was isolated straight from whole blood. Germline V gene sequence: CDR1 SGHTA, CDR2 FQGTGA. The CDR3 runs to 16 residues. What was sequenced was blood. The V and J genes are TRBV7-3 and TRBJ2-2; TCRdb designates TRBD2, a call that cannot be tested without DNA. The TCR comes from a human donor with ulcerative colitis or Crohn's disease, or a healthy co-twin of an affected twin (not recorded which). This chain's CDR3 is CASSPSGGLNTGELFF.